The 30 T cell receptor beta chains reported below all come from one sample, sequenced in a study of a mutant IDH1 vaccine in newly diagnosed glioma. Antigen specificity for these receptors is unknown. The time point was: week 35, safety follow-up. What each vaccine dose contained was 300 ug of mutant IDH1 20-mer peptide, accompanied by topical imiquimod. Profiling relied on immunoSEQ multiplex PCR, and the TCRdb table lists in-frame clones only, not all of them. The data hold about 26,000 clones, with around four fifths observed a single time. This specimen was PBMCs, taken from a glioma patient whose treatment included an IDH1 peptide vaccine. These receptors were taken from a man younger than 40 with glioma.

The chain is built from TRBV5-6 and TRBJ1-4, with D unclear. Germline assignment: CDR1 SGHDT and CDR2 YYEEEE. This CDR3 region has 15 residues. Trimming cost V 0 bases and J 4 bases, with 10 bases left between them. The CDR3 coding sequence is TGTGCCAGCAGCTTGGCTGGGCCGGGTAATGAAAAACTGTTTTTT. Its protein product is CASSLAGPGNEKLFF.

The chain recombines TRBV25-1 with TRBJ2-1; D tentatively reads TRBD1 or TRBD2 (6 bases each). Looked up from germline, CDR1 is MGHDK and CDR2 is SYGVNS. This CDR3 has 13 residues. V was shortened by 10 bases and J by 9 bases, with 19 bases between the two germline ends. CDR3 in DNA: TGTGCCACCCGGGGGCCCGGGGTGGTTGAGCAGTTCTTC. Translation: CATRGPGVVEQFF.

This clone was found a few times. The chain is built from TRBV30 and TRBJ2-2, with D possibly TRBD2 on 5 matching bases. From germline, CDR1 is GTSNPN and CDR2 SVGIG (reference sequence). Trimming cost V 4 bases and J 3 bases, with 9 bases left between them. The CDR3 spans 13 residues. The CDR3 region has the DNA TGTGCCTGGAATAAGGGAGACACCGGGGAGCTGTTTTTT. This gives the protein CAWNKGDTGELFF. Full variable domain (missing parts from reference TRBV30 and TRBJ2-2): SQTIHQWPATLVQPVGSPLSLECTVEGTSNPNLYWYRQAAGRGLQLLFYSVGIGQISSEVPQNLSASRPQDRQFILSSKKLLLSDSGFYLCAWNKGDTGELFFGEGSRLTVL.

The chain carries TRBV10-3 and TRBJ2-2; tentatively, D is TRBD1 (6 bases). V lost 10 bases, J lost 2 bases, and 14 bases lay in between. The V gene's germline CDR1 is ENHRY and CDR2 SYGVKD. The CDR3 sequence is 14 residues long. The CDR3 DNA follows: TGTGCCAAGCCGGGACACCCAAACACCGGGGAGCTGTTTTTT. Its translation is CAKPGHPNTGELFF.

The chain links TRBV19 to TRBJ1-1; D may be TRBD1 (5 bases). This CDR3 contains 13 residues. V was shortened by 2 bases and J by 4 bases, with 8 bases between the two germline ends. Looked up from germline, CDR1 is LNHDA and CDR2 is SQIVND (reference sequence). The CDR3 sequence is CASSIRGLTEAFF. CDR3 DNA: TGTGCCAGTAGTATACGGGGACTCACTGAAGCTTTCTTT.

The rearrangement links TRBV13 to TRBJ1-2; TRBD1 matches at 8 bases. Trimming removed 3 bases from V and 8 bases from J; junction bases left unmatched: 11. Germline V gene lookup returns CDR1 PRHDT and CDR2 FYEKMQ (reference sequence). CDR3 size: 15 residues. The CDR3 region has the DNA TGTGCCAGCAGCTTTACCGCGGACAGGGACGACGGCTACACCTTC. It codes for CASSFTADRDDGYTF.

This clone was recorded once. The rearrangement joins TRBV5-1 to TRBJ1-1; the D is unclear. V lost 4 bases, J lost 2 bases, and 12 bases lay in between. Germline CDR1 reads SGHRS; CDR2 reads YFSETQ. The CDR3 sequence is 14 residues long. The chain's CDR3 is CASSPTNFNTEAFF. DNA of the CDR3: TGCGCCAGCAGCCCGACTAATTTTAACACTGAAGCTTTCTTT. Looking up the rest from reference TRBV5-1 and TRBJ1-1 gives the full variable domain: KAGVTQTPRYLIKTRGQQVTLSCSPISGHRSVSWYQQTPGQGLQFLFEYFSETQRNKGNFPGRFSGRQFSNSRSEMNVSTLELGDSALYLCASSPTNFNTEAFFGQGTRLTVV.

The chain employs TRBV7-2 and TRBJ1-6, with D possibly TRBD1 on 6 matching bases. V lost 5 bases to trimming and J lost 14 bases, with 13 bases between them. The CDR3 sequence is 12 residues long. The germline V gene encodes CDR1 SGHTA and CDR2 FQGNSA. The CDR3 loop is CASSPQGKTLHF. In DNA form, the CDR3 reads TGTGCCAGCAGCCCCCAGGGGAAAACCCTCCACTTT.

The chain carries TRBV5-1 and TRBJ2-2, with 7 bases that match TRBD2. The germline CDR1 and CDR2 sequences are SGHRS and YFSETQ. The CDR3 has 18 residues. The trim removed 4 bases at V and 5 bases at J, leaving 17 bases unmatched. CDR3 DNA sequence: TGCGCCAGCAGCCCCAGACTAGCCTTCTCCGGGGGAACCGGGGAGCTGTTTTTT. Residues: CASSPRLAFSGGTGELFF. The complete variable domain, with remaining parts taken from reference TRBV5-1 and TRBJ2-2, reads KAGVTQTPRYLIKTRGQQVTLSCSPISGHRSVSWYQQTPGQGLQFLFEYFSETQRNKGNFPGRFSGRQFSNSRSEMNVSTLELGDSALYLCASSPRLAFSGGTGELFFGEGSRLTVL.

This chain connects TRBV9 to TRBJ1-3; D is ambiguous. This CDR3 comprises 14 residues. The V gene's germline CDR1 is SGDLS and CDR2 YYNGEE. V lost 3 bases to trimming and J lost 5 bases, with 12 bases between them. The CDR3 protein is CASSAASSRNTIYF. The DNA of the CDR3 is TGTGCCAGCAGCGCCGCATCGAGTCGAAACACCATATATTTT. The full variable domain, completed using reference TRBV9 and TRBJ1-3, is DSGVTQTPKHLITATGQRVTLRCSPRSGDLSVYWYQQSLDQGLQFLIQYYNGEERAKGNILERFSAQQFPDLHSELNLSSLELGDSALYFCASSAASSRNTIYFGEGSWLTVV.

The table lists this clone with a count of one. The gene calls are TRBV19 and TRBJ1-2; perhaps TRBD1 as D (5 bases). The germline V and J ends were trimmed by 9 bases and 5 bases, with 10 bases remaining between them. Germline lookup yields CDR1 LNHDA and CDR2 SQIVND (reference sequence). The CDR3 contains 11 residues. The CDR3 DNA reads TGTGCCAGCGCAGGGTCATATGGCTACACCTTC. The encoded protein is CASAGSYGYTF.

J is TRBJ1-4 and V is TRBV7-9; D uncertain. Trimming cost V 7 bases and J 6 bases, with 6 bases left between them. Germline loops: CDR1 SEHNR, CDR2 FQNEAQ (reference sequence). The CDR3 extends over 11 amino acids. The CDR3 here is CASTPDEKLFF. CDR3 DNA sequence: TGTGCCAGCACCCCGGATGAAAAACTGTTTTTT.

The chain couples TRBV11-3 to TRBJ2-7; D is uncertain. The CDR3 consists of 12 residues. The germline V gene encodes CDR1 SGHNT and CDR2 YENEEA. With 4 bases removed from V and 4 bases from J, the gap between germline ends came to 8 bases. This CDR3 is CASSWLGYEQYF. CDR3 nucleotides: TGTGCCAGCAGCTGGTTGGGTTACGAGCAGTACTTC.

This clone has more than one count but fewer than ten. This sequence joins TRBV7-9 and TRBJ2-1; 7 bases are a match to TRBD2. Germline trimming cut 10 bases from V and 2 bases from J; bases unmatched to any gene: 11. CDR1 and CDR2 (germline): SEHNR, FQNEAQ (reference sequence). This CDR3 is built from 15 residues. The CDR3 bases are TGTGCCACAGGCGGGGCGGGAGAGCCCTACAATGAGCAGTTCTTC. Its translation is CATGGAGEPYNEQFF.

The CDR3 loop reads CASTSGESEKLFF. CDR3 DNA sequence: TGCGCCAGCACCTCAGGGGAGAGTGAAAAACTGTTTTTT. This chain uses TRBV10-2 with TRBJ1-4; D perhaps matches TRBD1 (6 bases). With 7 bases removed from V and 7 bases from J, the gap between germline ends came to 13 bases. This CDR3 has 13 residues. Germline values: CDR1 WSHSY, CDR2 SAAADI.

J is TRBJ1-3 and V is TRBV6-1; D gene ambiguous. V was clipped by 2 bases and J by 1 base, with 6 bases between them. Germline lookup yields CDR1 MNHNS and CDR2 SASEGT. CDR3 size: 14 residues. In nucleotides, the CDR3 is TGTGCCAGCAGTGAAATGGGGTCTGGAAACACCATATATTTT. It specifies CASSEMGSGNTIYF.

This clone was observed a few times. The gene calls are TRBV5-4 and TRBJ2-1; 8 positions match TRBD2. CDR1 and CDR2 (germline): SGHNT, YYREEE (reference sequence). The CDR3 is 16 amino acids. The V segment lost 0 bases and the J segment 7 bases; nucleotides outside the gene matches: 9. The chain's CDR3 is CASSLAGGAFGNEQFF. The CDR3 DNA sequence: TGTGCCAGCAGCTTGGCCGGGGGGGCCTTTGGGAATGAGCAGTTCTTC.

The rearrangement links TRBV30 to TRBJ2-7; D ambiguous. Trimming cost V 5 bases and J 4 bases, with 6 bases left between them. The CDR3 runs 10 residues. Germline values: CDR1 GTSNPN, CDR2 SVGIG (reference sequence). Here the CDR3 DNA reads TGTGCCTGGGGCAATTACGAGCAGTACTTC. Amino acids: CAWGNYEQYF. The whole variable domain, remainder taken from reference TRBV30 and TRBJ2-7, is SQTIHQWPATLVQPVGSPLSLECTVEGTSNPNLYWYRQAAGRGLQLLFYSVGIGQISSEVPQNLSASRPQDRQFILSSKKLLLSDSGFYLCAWGNYEQYFGPGTRLTVT.

The V and J genes are TRBV5-6 and TRBJ2-3; TRBD1 aligns across 11 bases. The ends lost 4 bases at V and 5 bases at J; junction bases unmatched: 6. Looked up from germline, CDR1 is SGHDT and CDR2 is YYEEEE. This CDR3 has 15 residues. The CDR3 protein is CASSTSGTGGDTQYF. CDR3 nucleotides: TGTGCCAGCAGCACCTCCGGGACAGGGGGAGATACGCAGTATTTT.

This clone was found a few times. This chain joins TRBV4-3 and TRBJ1-3, with no clear D. Per the germline V gene, CDR1 is LGHNA and CDR2 is YSLEER. V lost 4 bases and J lost 4, with 14 bases in between. The CDR3 extends over 15 amino acids. The CDR3 DNA sequence: TGCGCCAGCAGCCTCGACGGACGGCCGGGAAACACCATATATTTT. Its protein product is CASSLDGRPGNTIYF.

The chain uses TRBV19 and TRBJ1-5; D is unclear. V was pared by 1 base and J by 0 bases, with 10 bases between. The CDR3 contains 16 residues. Germline CDR1 LNHDA, CDR2 SQIVND (reference sequence). Here the CDR3 reads CASSIGSGDSNQPQHF. CDR3 coding DNA: TGTGCCAGTAGTATAGGGTCGGGAGATAGCAATCAGCCCCAGCATTTT.

This clone was counted a single time. J is TRBJ1-2 and V is TRBV30, with 9 nucleotides matching TRBD1. Germline V gene sequence: CDR1 GTSNPN, CDR2 SVGIG (reference sequence). The CDR3 length is 14 residues. V lost 0 bases to trimming and J lost 6 bases; unmatched junction nucleotides: 5. The CDR3 sequence is CAWSVNRGRDGYTF. The DNA for the CDR3 is TGTGCCTGGAGTGTAAACAGGGGGCGCGATGGCTACACCTTC.

The gene calls are TRBV5-6 and TRBJ2-3; tentative D call: TRBD1 (5 bases). Germline V gene data show CDR1 as SGHDT and CDR2 as YYEEEE. This CDR3 contains 13 residues. The ends were cut back, 0 bases at V and 9 bases at J, with 11 bases in the middle. CDR3 amino acids: CASSLGQLNTQYF. The CDR3 DNA follows: TGTGCCAGCAGCTTGGGACAGCTCAACACGCAGTATTTT.

The rearrangement joins TRBV29-1 to TRBJ2-3; 7 bases align to TRBD1. This CDR3 has 12 residues. Trimming cost V 7 bases and J 6 bases; bases outside gene matches: 7. CDR1 is SQVTM and CDR2 is ANQGSEA in the germline V gene. CDR3 coding DNA: TGCAGCGCTTGGACAGGACAGGATACGCAGTATTTT. Translation gives CSAWTGQDTQYF.

This rearrangement joins TRBV7-8 to TRBJ2-7; D perhaps matches TRBD2 (6 bases). Germline lookup yields CDR1 SGHVS and CDR2 FQNEAQ. There are 14 residues in the CDR3. Trimming took 5 bases from V and 2 from J, leaving 13 bases between them. In nucleotides, the CDR3 is TGTGCCAGCAGCCAGCGGGTTCTTACCTACGAGCAGTACTTC. Residues: CASSQRVLTYEQYF. Supplemented by reference TRBV7-8 and TRBJ2-7, the full variable domain reads GAGVSQSPRYKVAKRGQDVALRCDPISGHVSLFWYQQALGQGPEFLTYFQNEAQLDKSGLPSDRFFAERPEGSVSTLKIQRTQQEDSAVYLCASSQRVLTYEQYFGPGTRLTVT.

This chain connects TRBV7-2 to TRBJ1-6; D perhaps matches TRBD1 (6 bases). Trimming removed 1 base from V and 7 bases from J, with 11 bases in between. CDR3 length equals 15 residues. Per germline, CDR1 SGHTA and CDR2 FQGNSA. Here the CDR3 reads CASSLGGTLNSPLHF. The CDR3, as DNA: TGTGCCAGCAGCTTAGGAGGGACACTGAATTCACCCCTCCACTTT. Complete variable domain (other parts from reference TRBV7-2 and TRBJ1-6): GAGVSQSPSNKVTEKGKDVELRCDPISGHTALYWYRQSLGQGLEFLIYFQGNSAPDKSGLPSDRFSAERTGGSVSTLTIQRTQQEDSAVYLCASSLGGTLNSPLHFGNGTRLTVT.

The chain carries TRBV7-9 and TRBJ2-5, with TRBD2 identical over 13 bases. The CDR3 runs to 13 residues. The V gene end was trimmed by 10 bases and the J gene end by 3 bases; junction bases not matched to a gene: 2. Germline assignment: CDR1 SEHNR and CDR2 FQNEAQ (reference sequence). The CDR3 protein is CATGTSGEETQYF. Written as DNA, the CDR3 is TGTGCCACCGGGACTAGCGGGGAAGAGACCCAGTACTTC.

J is TRBJ1-1 and V is TRBV9, with 7 positions matching TRBD1. The V and J ends lost 0 bases and 1 base, in that order; junction bases with no gene match: 6. Looked up from germline, CDR1 is SGDLS and CDR2 is YYNGEE. The CDR3 has 16 amino acids. The CDR3 DNA reads as TGTGCCAGCAGCGTAGAGGGGGCCCGGGGGAACACTGAAGCTTTCTTT. This encodes CASSVEGARGNTEAFF.

This clone was recorded a few times. This chain connects TRBV18 to TRBJ1-5; no definite D call. The CDR3 has 14 residues. CDR1 and CDR2 (germline): KGHSH, LQKENI. Trimming cost V 3 bases and J 1 base, with 7 bases left between them. The CDR3 DNA follows: TGTGCCAGCTCACCTACAGAGAGCAATCAGCCCCAGCATTTT. Translated: CASSPTESNQPQHF.

This chain connects TRBV30 to TRBJ2-1; no clear D gene. V lost 1 base to trimming and J lost 3 bases, with 7 bases between them. From germline, CDR1 is GTSNPN and CDR2 SVGIG (reference sequence). The CDR3 is 13 residues long. CDR3 bases: TGTGCCTGGAGTGCAGCCAGCTACAATGAGCAGTTCTTC. Protein: CAWSAASYNEQFF.